A selection of T cell receptor beta chains follows, all from one sample in a study of blood T cell repertoires in COVID-19. Clones were read by immunoSEQ multiplex PCR, and TCRdb kept only the in-frame ones, dropping some. The top ten hold around 1.2% of the sample, which has 150,000 or so clones, roughly 87% seen once. The sample consisted of PBMCs or T cells enriched from blood (not recorded which). The origin of the receptors is a human donor with acute COVID-19. The donor label of this sample is uncertain. CDR3s include the opening cysteine and the closing phenylalanine or tryptophan. The D gene is left open where the match is weak. Size tells how often a clone was seen (once, few, many) or the class of an expanded clone, and some rows leave it out.

CDR3nt: TGTGCCAGCAGCTTTTCGGGGGGCCCTGGAGAAAAACTGTTTTTT
CDR3aa: CASSFSGGPGEKLFF
abundance: .
j_gene: TRBJ1-4
d_gene: .
v_gene: TRBV7-2

CDR3nt: TGTGCCAGCAACCAACGGGGTGGATTCAATCAGCCCCAGCATTTT
CDR3aa: CASNQRGGFNQPQHF
abundance: .
j_gene: TRBJ1-5
d_gene: .
v_gene: TRBV6-6

CDR3nt: TGTGCCAGCATTAACAGGGCCTCTAACTATGGCTACACCTTC
CDR3aa: CASINRASNYGYTF
abundance: .
j_gene: TRBJ1-2
d_gene: .
v_gene: TRBV6-5

CDR3nt: TGTGCCAGCTCACCCGGGACAGGGAACACCGGGGAGCTGTTTTTT
CDR3aa: CASSPGTGNTGELFF
abundance: .
j_gene: TRBJ2-2
d_gene: TRBD1
v_gene: TRBV18

CDR3nt: TGTGCCAGCAGCTTGGACGGGGTCAAAGAGACCCAGTACTTC
CDR3aa: CASSLDGVKETQYF
abundance: .
j_gene: TRBJ2-5
d_gene: .
v_gene: TRBV5-5

CDR3nt: TGTGCCAGCAGCAGCACTAGCGGCACAGATACGCAGTATTTT
CDR3aa: CASSSTSGTDTQYF
abundance: .
j_gene: TRBJ2-3
d_gene: TRBD2
v_gene: TRBV28

CDR3nt: TGCAGCGGCCTCGGGACACTGAACATTCAGTACTTC
CDR3aa: CSGLGTLNIQYF
abundance: once
j_gene: TRBJ2-4
d_gene: .
v_gene: TRBV29-1

CDR3nt: TGTGCCAGCAGCCAAGGCAGCGGGGGGTTCAATGAGCAGTTCTTC
CDR3aa: CASSQGSGGFNEQFF
abundance: .
j_gene: TRBJ2-1
d_gene: TRBD2
v_gene: TRBV4-2

CDR3nt: TGTGCCAGCCCCCAGGACAGGCGGCGAAAGCAGTTCTTC
CDR3aa: CASPQDRRRKQFF
abundance: once
j_gene: TRBJ2-1
d_gene: .
v_gene: TRBV21-1

CDR3nt: TGTGCCAGCAGTCAAGGAGGACAGTCCCCTCGCCGCTTC
CDR3aa: CASSQGGQSPRRF
abundance: .
j_gene: TRBJ1-2
d_gene: .
v_gene: TRBV7-9

CDR3nt: TGTGCCATCAGTTGGACAGACAATCAGCCCCAGCATTTT
CDR3aa: CAISWTDNQPQHF
abundance: .
j_gene: TRBJ1-5
d_gene: .
v_gene: TRBV10-3

CDR3nt: TGTGCCAGCAGCTTGATGGGACAGGGGATCGGACCCCTCCACTTT
CDR3aa: CASSLMGQGIGPLHF
abundance: once
j_gene: TRBJ1-6
d_gene: TRBD1
v_gene: TRBV5-4

CDR3nt: TGTGCCAGCAGCTTCACCGGTGAGTCCACTGAAGCTTTCTTT
CDR3aa: CASSFTGESTEAFF
abundance: .
j_gene: TRBJ1-1
d_gene: .
v_gene: TRBV7-2

CDR3nt: TGTGCCAGCAGCTTAGCCAGGACGAACACCGGGGAGCTGTTTTTT
CDR3aa: CASSLARTNTGELFF
abundance: .
j_gene: TRBJ2-2
d_gene: .
v_gene: TRBV7-2

CDR3nt: TGTGCCAGCAGCCAAGGGAGCTCCTACAATGAGCAGTTCTTC
CDR3aa: CASSQGSSYNEQFF
abundance: .
j_gene: TRBJ2-1
d_gene: .
v_gene: TRBV6-5

CDR3nt: TGTGCCAGCAGCTCGGGGGGTCGGGGCGGTGACGAGCAGTACTTC
CDR3aa: CASSSGGRGGDEQYF
abundance: once
j_gene: TRBJ2-7
d_gene: TRBD2
v_gene: TRBV5-8

CDR3nt: TGCGCCAGCAGTAGGACAGGGTACGGCTACACCTTC
CDR3aa: CASSRTGYGYTF
abundance: .
j_gene: TRBJ1-2
d_gene: TRBD1
v_gene: TRBV5-1

CDR3nt: TGTGCCAGCGGCGGTAAGGACGTTCGGGGCACCGGGGAGCTGTTTTTT
CDR3aa: CASGGKDVRGTGELFF
abundance: .
j_gene: TRBJ2-2
d_gene: .
v_gene: TRBV5-4

CDR3nt: TGTGCCAGCAGTCTATCGACTAGCGGCCCCTACGAGCAGTACTTC
CDR3aa: CASSLSTSGPYEQYF
abundance: .
j_gene: TRBJ2-7
d_gene: TRBD2
v_gene: TRBV6-5

CDR3nt: TGTGCCAGCTGGGGGGTGGGGGAGGGTCAGCCCCAGCATTTT
CDR3aa: CASWGVGEGQPQHF
abundance: .
j_gene: TRBJ1-5
d_gene: .
v_gene: TRBV6-5

CDR3nt: TGCAGTGCTAGGTTGACAGGGCCCCAGTACTTC
CDR3aa: CSARLTGPQYF
abundance: .
j_gene: TRBJ2-4
d_gene: TRBD1
v_gene: TRBV20-1

CDR3nt: TGTGCCTGGAGTGTTAGACAGGACACCCACGAGCAGTACTTC
CDR3aa: CAWSVRQDTHEQYF
abundance: .
j_gene: TRBJ2-7
d_gene: .
v_gene: TRBV30

CDR3nt: TGTGCCAGCCAAGCGGGGATGGGCGAGCAGTACTTC
CDR3aa: CASQAGMGEQYF
abundance: .
j_gene: TRBJ2-7
d_gene: TRBD2
v_gene: TRBV6-5

CDR3nt: TGTGCCAGTAGTATCGTCGGCAGGGGCACCTATAATTCACCCCTCCACTTT
CDR3aa: CASSIVGRGTYNSPLHF
abundance: .
j_gene: TRBJ1-6
d_gene: .
v_gene: TRBV19

CDR3nt: TGTGCCAGTAGTTCTCCTTTCGGGACATACGGTTATGAGCAGTTCTTC
CDR3aa: CASSSPFGTYGYEQFF
abundance: .
j_gene: TRBJ2-1
d_gene: .
v_gene: TRBV19

CDR3nt: TGTGCCAGCACAGAGGGACTAGCGAACACCGGGGAGCTGTTTTTT
CDR3aa: CASTEGLANTGELFF
abundance: once
j_gene: TRBJ2-2
d_gene: TRBD2
v_gene: TRBV9

CDR3nt: TGTGCCAGCAGCCAAGACTGGCGGGGGGGAAACACCGGGGAGCTGTTTTTT
CDR3aa: CASSQDWRGGNTGELFF
abundance: .
j_gene: TRBJ2-2
d_gene: TRBD2
v_gene: TRBV3-1/TRBV3-2

CDR3nt: TGCGCCAGCAGGGTGGCGCGGGGGAGCTCCTACGAGCAGTACTTC
CDR3aa: CASRVARGSSYEQYF
abundance: .
j_gene: TRBJ2-7
d_gene: TRBD2
v_gene: TRBV10-1

CDR3nt: TGTGCCAGCAGTTTTCGACAGGGGTTGGACGAGCAGTACTTC
CDR3aa: CASSFRQGLDEQYF
abundance: .
j_gene: TRBJ2-7
d_gene: TRBD1
v_gene: TRBV27

CDR3nt: TGTGCCAGTAGTATCGGACAGGTCGGGGAGCTGTTTTTT
CDR3aa: CASSIGQVGELFF
abundance: .
j_gene: TRBJ2-2
d_gene: TRBD1
v_gene: TRBV19

CDR3nt: TGTGCCAGCAGCTTATGGGGGGAGTATGGCTACACCTTC
CDR3aa: CASSLWGEYGYTF
abundance: .
j_gene: TRBJ1-2
d_gene: .
v_gene: TRBV7-9

CDR3nt: TGTGCCAGCTCACTTACCGGGACAAGGGAGTATGGCTACACCTTC
CDR3aa: CASSLTGTREYGYTF
abundance: few
j_gene: TRBJ1-2
d_gene: .
v_gene: TRBV18

CDR3nt: TGTGCCAGCAGCGGGAGAGAGAAGGGGGCGGACGAGCAGTACTTC
CDR3aa: CASSGREKGADEQYF
abundance: .
j_gene: TRBJ2-7
d_gene: TRBD1
v_gene: TRBV7-9

CDR3nt: TGTGCCAGTAGGACAGGGACAAGTTGGGACACCGGGGAGCTGTTTTTT
CDR3aa: CASRTGTSWDTGELFF
abundance: .
j_gene: TRBJ2-2
d_gene: TRBD1
v_gene: TRBV19

CDR3nt: TGTGCCAGCAGCTCGGGGACAGGCAATTCACCCCTCCACTTT
CDR3aa: CASSSGTGNSPLHF
abundance: .
j_gene: TRBJ1-6
d_gene: TRBD1
v_gene: TRBV4-2

CDR3nt: TGTGCCTGGATTGGACAGGGGTATGGCTACACCTTC
CDR3aa: CAWIGQGYGYTF
abundance: .
j_gene: TRBJ1-2
d_gene: TRBD1
v_gene: TRBV30

CDR3nt: TGTGCCAGCAGGTCCGGGACACAAGTTTTCTATGGCTACACCTTC
CDR3aa: CASRSGTQVFYGYTF
abundance: .
j_gene: TRBJ1-2
d_gene: .
v_gene: TRBV2

CDR3nt: TGTGCCAGCAGAAAAGGGGGCTCCTACAATGAGCAGTTCTTC
CDR3aa: CASRKGGSYNEQFF
abundance: .
j_gene: TRBJ2-1
d_gene: .
v_gene: TRBV6-5

CDR3nt: TGTGCCAGTAGTAGGATTTGGGCAGATAACACTGAAGCTTTCTTT
CDR3aa: CASSRIWADNTEAFF
abundance: .
j_gene: TRBJ1-1
d_gene: .
v_gene: TRBV19

CDR3nt: TGTGCCAGCAGCCCGGACGTGGGGACTTCAACCGGGGAGCTGTTTTTT
CDR3aa: CASSPDVGTSTGELFF
abundance: .
j_gene: TRBJ2-2
d_gene: .
v_gene: TRBV13

CDR3nt: TGCGCCAAGGAGGGGGGGTATCGCACAGATACGCAGTATTTT
CDR3aa: CAKEGGYRTDTQYF
abundance: .
j_gene: TRBJ2-3
d_gene: .
v_gene: TRBV10-1

CDR3nt: TGTGCCAGCTCCGGGACAGCGATGAACACTGAAGCTTTCTTT
CDR3aa: CASSGTAMNTEAFF
abundance: .
j_gene: TRBJ1-1
d_gene: TRBD1
v_gene: TRBV6-5

CDR3nt: TGCAGCGCGGGACAGGGCTACGAGCAGTACTTC
CDR3aa: CSAGQGYEQYF
abundance: .
j_gene: TRBJ2-7
d_gene: TRBD1
v_gene: TRBV29-1

CDR3nt: TGTGCCAGCAGGCCCGGGACAGGGGGCGGTCAGCCCCAGCATTTT
CDR3aa: CASRPGTGGGQPQHF
abundance: .
j_gene: TRBJ1-5
d_gene: TRBD1
v_gene: TRBV2

CDR3nt: TGTGCCTGGAGTTTACCCTTCCGGGCAGATACGCAGTATTTT
CDR3aa: CAWSLPFRADTQYF
abundance: .
j_gene: TRBJ2-3
d_gene: .
v_gene: TRBV30

CDR3nt: TGCAGCGTTGTGGGACAGACCTACGAGCAGTACTTC
CDR3aa: CSVVGQTYEQYF
abundance: .
j_gene: TRBJ2-7
d_gene: TRBD1
v_gene: TRBV29-1

CDR3nt: TGTGCCAGCAGTGAACTTTACTCGACGGGAAATCAGCCCCAGCATTTT
CDR3aa: CASSELYSTGNQPQHF
abundance: .
j_gene: TRBJ1-5
d_gene: .
v_gene: TRBV2

CDR3nt: TGTGCCAGCAGCTTAGCGAGGAGCGCCGAGCAGTACTTC
CDR3aa: CASSLARSAEQYF
abundance: .
j_gene: TRBJ2-7
d_gene: .
v_gene: TRBV7-6

CDR3nt: TGCGCCAGCAGCTTGGGTAGGAGCTCCTACGAGCAGTACTTC
CDR3aa: CASSLGRSSYEQYF
abundance: once
j_gene: TRBJ2-7
d_gene: .
v_gene: TRBV5-1

CDR3nt: TGTGCCAGCAGCATAGGGAGGTGGGATACGCAGTATTTT
CDR3aa: CASSIGRWDTQYF
abundance: once
j_gene: TRBJ2-3
d_gene: .
v_gene: TRBV11-3